What follows are 5 T cell receptor beta chains derived from one specimen sequenced in a study of blood T cell repertoires in COVID-19. Repertoires were generated with immunoSEQ multiplex PCR, while TCRdb's copy carries only in-frame clones and drops some. The sample lists 310,000 or so clones, 70% to 90% occurring once. Sequencing used peripheral blood. These receptors all stem from a man between 70 and 80 years old with acute or convalescent COVID-19.

The rearrangement joins TRBV7-2 to TRBJ2-5; TRBD2 aligns across 8 bases. Germline trimming cut 6 bases from V and 3 bases from J; bases unmatched to any gene: 9. Germline loops: CDR1 SGHTA, CDR2 FQGNSA. The CDR3 sequence is 15 residues long. This CDR3 reads CASRIRPGGEETQYF. DNA for the CDR3: TGTGCCAGCAGGATAAGACCGGGGGGGGAAGAGACCCAGTACTTC.

As concerns this clone: Other DNA variants within this sample encode the same CDR3. The chain combines TRBV2 with TRBJ2-5; 8 bases fit TRBD1. CDR1 is SNHLY and CDR2 is FYNNEI in the germline V gene. This CDR3 has 14 amino acids. Trimming cost V 3 bases and J 2 bases; bases outside gene matches: 2. The chain's CDR3 is CASSDRTGQETQYF. CDR3 nucleotide sequence: TGTGCCAGCAGTGATAGGACAGGGCAAGAGACCCAGTACTTC.

This clone was detected only once. The chain couples TRBV28 to TRBJ1-1; 8 nucleotides align to TRBD1. The CDR3 runs 16 residues. Trimming cost V 6 bases and J 0 bases; bases outside gene matches: 9. CDR1 is MDHEN and CDR2 is SYDVKM in the germline V gene. The CDR3 loop is CASRSRTGSMNTEAFF. DNA of the CDR3: TGTGCCAGCAGATCTAGGACAGGGTCCATGAACACTGAAGCTTTCTTT.

The chain recombines TRBV27 with TRBJ1-6; 8 bases fit TRBD1. In germline, CDR1 is MNHEY, CDR2 SMNVEV (reference sequence). V trimming: 6 bases; J trimming: 6 bases; junction bases outside the gene matches: 7. The CDR3 covers 15 residues. Written as DNA, the CDR3 is TGTGCCAGCAGGCCGGGACAGGCAGCTAATTCACCCCTCCACTTT. Amino acids: CASRPGQAANSPLHF.

The chain uses TRBV28 and TRBJ2-5; 9 nucleotides line up with TRBD2. The length of the CDR3 is 15 residues. The germline V gene has CDR1 MDHEN and CDR2 SYDVKM. The V and J ends lost 7 bases and 5 bases, in that order; junction bases with no gene match: 11. CDR3 DNA sequence: TGTGCCAGCATTGTCGCGGGAGGGCCGACGGAGACCCAGTACTTC. This sequence encodes CASIVAGGPTETQYF.